These T cell receptor beta chains were read from a single sample in a study of metastatic and nonmetastatic thyroid tumors. Using MiXCR, TCRdb reanalyzed the PCR reads. The sample has approximately 29,000 clones, roughly 30% seen once. Sequencing input: blood. The receptor source for this set is a female donor with papillary thyroid cancer or a benign thyroid nodule (not recorded which). Some clones in this sample may be carry-over from other donors' samples. The CDR3 runs from the conserved cysteine through the conserved F or W. Each record gives: D gene, J gene, clone size, V gene, CDR3 protein, CDR3 DNA. The D gene is left open where the match is weak. Where a row states a size, it is once, few, many or the class of an expanded clone; other rows omit it.

TRBD2	TRBJ2-1	many	TRBV5-6	CASSFNIGRAYNEQFF	TGTGCCAGCAGCTTTAATATCGGGAGGGCCTACAATGAGCAGTTCTTC
NA	TRBJ1-3	few	TRBV6-1	CASSQGPPTGRSGNTIYF	TGTGCCAGCAGTCAAGGGCCACCGACAGGCCGCTCTGGAAACACCATATATTTT
TRBD1	TRBJ2-1	many	TRBV20-1	CSARDWDRGNNEQFF	TGCAGTGCTAGAGACTGGGACAGGGGGAACAATGAGCAGTTCTTC
TRBD2	TRBJ2-7	NA	TRBV20-1	CSAREMGLAGLYEQYF	TGCAGTGCTAGAGAAATGGGACTAGCGGGACTTTACGAGCAGTACTTC
NA	TRBJ2-1	many	TRBV7-9	CASSFTLFQGNEQFF	TGTGCCAGCAGCTTTACTCTATTTCAGGGTAATGAGCAGTTCTTC
TRBD1	TRBJ1-6	few	TRBV25-1	CASSPSGGRSPLHF	TGTGCCAGCAGTCCCTCAGGGGGTAGGTCACCCCTCCACTTT
NA	TRBJ1-2	NA	TRBV20-1	CSARPFVGYGYTF	TGCAGTGCTAGGCCGTTTGTCGGATATGGCTACACCTTC
NA	TRBJ1-3	NA	TRBV9	CASSVDLGGNTIYF	TGTGCCAGCAGCGTAGATCTAGGAGGAAACACCATATATTTT
TRBD2	TRBJ2-5	many	TRBV4-1	CASSSSTSIETQYF	TGCGCCAGCAGCTCCTCGACTAGCATTGAGACCCAGTACTTC
NA	TRBJ1-4	NA	TRBV20-1	CSAVRTGKEKLFF	TGCAGTGCTGTCAGGACGGGTAAAGAGAAACTGTTTTTT
NA	TRBJ1-5	many	TRBV20-1	CSARGPSNQPQHF	TGCAGTGCTAGGGGACCGTCGAATCAGCCCCAGCATTTT
TRBD1	TRBJ2-7	NA	TRBV20-1	CSATLWNRGSYEQYF	TGCAGTGCTACCTTATGGAACAGGGGCTCCTACGAGCAGTACTTC
NA	TRBJ2-2	once	TRBV9	CASSVGGGVGELFF	TGTGCCAGCAGCGTCGGGGGCGGGGTCGGGGAGCTGTTTTTT
NA	TRBJ1-5	NA	TRBV5-1	CASSTETAGGNQPQHF	TGCGCCAGCAGCACGGAGACGGCAGGAGGCAATCAGCCCCAGCATTTT
TRBD2	TRBJ2-7	few	TRBV20-1	CSARLLVGSSGRNYEQYF	TGCAGTGCTAGACTCCTCGTTGGGTCTAGCGGCCGTAACTACGAGCAGTACTTC
NA	TRBJ2-7	many	TRBV29-1	CSVSSGSYEQYF	TGCAGCGTTTCATCAGGGAGCTACGAGCAGTACTTC